Shown below are 10 T cell receptor beta chains from a single sample sequenced in a study of blood T cell repertoires in COVID-19. Here immunoSEQ multiplex PCR was the method, and the copy in TCRdb shows in-frame clones only, minus some. The table includes 380,000 or so clones, more than 75% detected once. The sequenced sample was PBMCs or T cells enriched from blood (not recorded which). The receptor source for this set is a man aged 25-45 years who had recovered from COVID-19.

This chain connects TRBV30 to TRBJ1-6; no firm D call. Trimming stripped 0 bases from V and 9 bases from J, with 12 bases between. The CDR3 length is 14 residues. Germline CDR1 and CDR2: GTSNPN and SVGIG (reference sequence). The CDR3 region has the DNA TGTGCCTGGAGTGTACTGATCCGGGGTTCACCCCTCCACTTT. Amino acid sequence: CAWSVLIRGSPLHF.

This chain uses TRBV7-9 with TRBJ1-3; D unresolved. The V end was cut by 5 bases, the J end by 2 bases, with 13 bases between. The CDR3 runs 15 residues. Germline CDR1 reads SEHNR; CDR2 reads FQNEAQ (reference sequence). DNA for the CDR3: TGTGCCAGCAGCCCCCCGGGGAGGGCTGGAAACACCATATATTTT. Amino acid sequence: CASSPPGRAGNTIYF.

The chain joins TRBV5-1 to TRBJ2-1, with TRBD2 matching 10 bases. This CDR3 has 15 amino acids. Germline lookup yields CDR1 SGHRS and CDR2 YFSETQ. Germline trimming cut 4 bases from V and 9 bases from J; bases unmatched to any gene: 10. The CDR3 DNA follows: TGCGCCAGCAGCCCCGTAGCGGGGGGAGGCACTGAGCAGTTCTTC. This codes for CASSPVAGGGTEQFF.

The chain recombines TRBV5-4 with TRBJ2-7, with D possibly TRBD2 on 5 matching bases. The CDR3 runs to 15 residues. V was clipped by 4 bases and J by 7 bases, with 21 bases between them. The V gene's germline CDR1 is SGHNT and CDR2 YYREEE (reference sequence). This CDR3 is CASSRSGSWGVEQYF. The CDR3 DNA is TGTGCCAGCAGCAGGAGTGGGAGTTGGGGTGTGGAGCAGTACTTC.

The chain links TRBV7-6 to TRBJ1-1, with 7 bases matching TRBD1. Germline trimming cut 4 bases from V and 0 bases from J; bases unmatched to any gene: 2. The V gene's germline CDR1 is SGHVS and CDR2 FNYEAQ. This CDR3 comprises 14 residues. The CDR3 DNA is TGTGCCAGCAGCTCCGGGACAGTGAACACTGAAGCTTTCTTT. Translation gives CASSSGTVNTEAFF. Combining the CDR3 with reference TRBV7-6 and TRBJ1-1 gives the whole variable domain GAGVSQSPRYKVTKRGQDVALRCDPISGHVSLYWYRQALGQGPEFLTYFNYEAQQDKSGLPNDRFSAERPEGSISTLTIQRTEQRDSAMYRCASSSGTVNTEAFFGQGTRLTVV.

The chain couples TRBV5-1 to TRBJ2-1; D is ambiguous. V was clipped by 4 bases and J by 7 bases, with 15 bases between them. The CDR3 contains 14 residues. The germline CDR1 and CDR2 sequences are SGHRS and YFSETQ. CDR3 nucleotide sequence: TGCGCCAGCAGCCACGGGTCCCCCGGAAATGAGCAGTTCTTC. Translating gives CASSHGSPGNEQFF. Based on the CDR3 plus reference TRBV5-1 and TRBJ2-1, the full variable domain is KAGVTQTPRYLIKTRGQQVTLSCSPISGHRSVSWYQQTPGQGLQFLFEYFSETQRNKGNFPGRFSGRQFSNSRSEMNVSTLELGDSALYLCASSHGSPGNEQFFGPGTRLTVL.

The chain joins TRBV4-1 to TRBJ2-5; maybe TRBD2 (5 bases). Trimming took 1 base from V and 5 from J, leaving 14 bases between them. This CDR3 is built from 15 residues. CDR1 and CDR2 from the germline V gene are MGHRA and YSYEKL. The CDR3 protein is CASSQGTARGETQYF. In DNA, the CDR3 is TGCGCCAGCAGCCAAGGAACCGCACGGGGTGAGACCCAGTACTTC.

This chain joins TRBV7-8 and TRBJ2-7, with TRBD1 as a possible D gene (6 bases). Germline V gives CDR1 SGHVS, CDR2 FQNEAQ. The CDR3 runs to 14 residues. Trimming took 7 bases from V and 7 from J, leaving 20 bases between them. This CDR3 is CASIPGRGLVEQYF. CDR3 sequence (DNA): TGTGCCAGCATCCCCGGCAGGGGCTTGGTAGAGCAGTACTTC.

This chain uses TRBV4-1 with TRBJ2-5; unclear D gene. The germline V and J ends were trimmed by 4 bases and 0 bases, with 12 bases remaining between them. The CDR3 consists of 15 residues. Germline assignment: CDR1 MGHRA and CDR2 YSYEKL. The CDR3 loop reads CASSPSDGYQETQYF. DNA for the CDR3: TGCGCCAGCAGCCCATCAGACGGGTACCAAGAGACCCAGTACTTC.

V and J are TRBV20-1 and TRBJ2-5; the D gene is possibly TRBD1 (5 bases). Trimming cost V 3 bases and J 5 bases, with 16 bases left between them. The CDR3 is made up of 14 amino acids. In germline, CDR1 is DFQATT, CDR2 SNEGSKA (reference sequence). CDR3 region: CSASVIKGLETQYF. DNA of the CDR3: TGCAGTGCTAGTGTCATAAAGGGGTTGGAGACCCAGTACTTC.